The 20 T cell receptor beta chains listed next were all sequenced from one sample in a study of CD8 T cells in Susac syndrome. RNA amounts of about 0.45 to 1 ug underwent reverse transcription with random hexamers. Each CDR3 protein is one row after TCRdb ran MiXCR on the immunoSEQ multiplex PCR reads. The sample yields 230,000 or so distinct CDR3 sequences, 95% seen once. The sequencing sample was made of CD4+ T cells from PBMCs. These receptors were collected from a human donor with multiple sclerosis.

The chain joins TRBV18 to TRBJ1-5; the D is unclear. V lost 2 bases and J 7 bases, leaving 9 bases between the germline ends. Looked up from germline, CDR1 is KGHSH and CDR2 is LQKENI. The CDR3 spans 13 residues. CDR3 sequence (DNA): TGTGCCAGCTCACCAACACCTGAGCAGCCCCAGCATTTT. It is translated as CASSPTPEQPQHF.

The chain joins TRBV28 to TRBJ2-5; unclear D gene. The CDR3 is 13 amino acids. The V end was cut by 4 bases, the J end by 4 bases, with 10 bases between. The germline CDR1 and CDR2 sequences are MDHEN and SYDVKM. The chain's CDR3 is CASSSRALETQYF. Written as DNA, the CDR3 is TGTGCCAGCAGTTCCCGGGCCCTAGAGACCCAGTACTTC.

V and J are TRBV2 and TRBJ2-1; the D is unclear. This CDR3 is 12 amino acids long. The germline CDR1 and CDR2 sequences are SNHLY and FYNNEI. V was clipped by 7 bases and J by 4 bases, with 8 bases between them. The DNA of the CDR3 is TGTGCCAGCAACTCCGGATACAATGAGCAGTTCTTC. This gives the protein CASNSGYNEQFF.

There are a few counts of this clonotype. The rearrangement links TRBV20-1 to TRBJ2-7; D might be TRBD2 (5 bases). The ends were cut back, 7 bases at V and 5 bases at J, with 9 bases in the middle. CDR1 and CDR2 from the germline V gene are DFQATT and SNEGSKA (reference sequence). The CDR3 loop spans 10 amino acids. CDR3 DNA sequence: TGCAGTGTGAGGAGGAACGAGCAGTACTTC. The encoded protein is CSVRRNEQYF.

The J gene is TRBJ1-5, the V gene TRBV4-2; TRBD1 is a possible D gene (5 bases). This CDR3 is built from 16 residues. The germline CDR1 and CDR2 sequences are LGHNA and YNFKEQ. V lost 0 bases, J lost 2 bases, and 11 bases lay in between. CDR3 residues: CASSQDPVGGNQPQHF. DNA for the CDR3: TGTGCCAGCAGCCAAGACCCGGTGGGGGGCAATCAGCCCCAGCATTTT.

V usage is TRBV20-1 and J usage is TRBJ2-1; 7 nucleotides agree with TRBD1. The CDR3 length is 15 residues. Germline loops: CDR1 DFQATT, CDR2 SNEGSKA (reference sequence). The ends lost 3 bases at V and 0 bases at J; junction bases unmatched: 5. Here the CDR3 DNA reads TGCAGTGCTAGTTCGACAGGGCTCTCCTACAATGAGCAGTTCTTC. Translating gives CSASSTGLSYNEQFF.

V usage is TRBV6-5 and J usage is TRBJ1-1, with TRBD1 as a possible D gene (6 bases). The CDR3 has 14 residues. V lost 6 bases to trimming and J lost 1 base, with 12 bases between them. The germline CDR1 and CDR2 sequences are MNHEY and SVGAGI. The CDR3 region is CASRPPGQNTEAFF. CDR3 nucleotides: TGTGCCAGCAGACCTCCGGGACAGAACACTGAAGCTTTCTTT.

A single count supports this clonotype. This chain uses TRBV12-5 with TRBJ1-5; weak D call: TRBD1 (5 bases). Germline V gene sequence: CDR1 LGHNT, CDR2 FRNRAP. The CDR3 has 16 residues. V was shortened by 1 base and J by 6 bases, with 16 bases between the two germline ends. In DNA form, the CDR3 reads TGTGCTAGTGGTTTGGGGCCGGGGACGTATGGTCAGCCCCAGCATTTT. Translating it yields CASGLGPGTYGQPQHF.

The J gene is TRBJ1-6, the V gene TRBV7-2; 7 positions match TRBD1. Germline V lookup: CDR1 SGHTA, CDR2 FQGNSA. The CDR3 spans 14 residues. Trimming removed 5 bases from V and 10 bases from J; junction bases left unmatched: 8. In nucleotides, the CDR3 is TGTGCCAGCAGCCCAGTGACAGGGAAATCACCCCTCCACTTT. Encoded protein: CASSPVTGKSPLHF.

The chain's CDR3 is CAWSPPPENYGYTF. In DNA form, the CDR3 reads TGTGCCTGGAGCCCACCCCCAGAAAACTATGGCTACACCTTC. This chain uses TRBV30 with TRBJ1-2; D not certain. Germline CDR1 GTSNPN, CDR2 SVGIG (reference sequence). Trimming took off 3 bases at V and 2 bases at J, with 13 bases between the two ends. CDR3 length equals 14 residues.

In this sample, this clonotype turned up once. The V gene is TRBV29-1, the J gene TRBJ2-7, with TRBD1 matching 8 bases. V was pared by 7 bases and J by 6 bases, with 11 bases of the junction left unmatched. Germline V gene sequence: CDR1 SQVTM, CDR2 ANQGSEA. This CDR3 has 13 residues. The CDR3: CSASTGGPVEQYF. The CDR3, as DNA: TGCAGCGCCAGCACAGGGGGGCCTGTCGAGCAGTACTTC.

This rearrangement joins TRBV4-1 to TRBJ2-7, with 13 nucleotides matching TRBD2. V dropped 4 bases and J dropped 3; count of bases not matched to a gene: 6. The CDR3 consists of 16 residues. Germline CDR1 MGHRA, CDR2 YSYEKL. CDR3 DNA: TGCGCCAGCAGCCCGGGACTAGCGGGGTTAAGCTACGAGCAGTACTTC. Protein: CASSPGLAGLSYEQYF.

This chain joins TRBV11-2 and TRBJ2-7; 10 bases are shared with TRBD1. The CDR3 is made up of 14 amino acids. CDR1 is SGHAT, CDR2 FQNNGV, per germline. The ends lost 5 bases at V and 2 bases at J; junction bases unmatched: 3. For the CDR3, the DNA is TGTGCCAGCAGCATGGACAGGGGGACCTACGAGCAGTACTTC. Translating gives CASSMDRGTYEQYF.

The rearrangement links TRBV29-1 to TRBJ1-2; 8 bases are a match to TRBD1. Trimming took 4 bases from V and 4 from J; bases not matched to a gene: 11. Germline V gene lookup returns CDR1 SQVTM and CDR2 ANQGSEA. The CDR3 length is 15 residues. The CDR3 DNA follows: TGCAGCGTTGGCTTCCAGGGGGCGCTGGGCTATGGCTACACCTTC. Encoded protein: CSVGFQGALGYGYTF.

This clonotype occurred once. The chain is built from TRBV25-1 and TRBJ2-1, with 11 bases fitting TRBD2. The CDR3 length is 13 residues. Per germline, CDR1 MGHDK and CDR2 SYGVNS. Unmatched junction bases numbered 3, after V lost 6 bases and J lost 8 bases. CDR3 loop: CASRTSGGDEQFF. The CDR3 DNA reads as TGTGCCAGCAGAACTAGCGGGGGTGATGAGCAGTTCTTC.

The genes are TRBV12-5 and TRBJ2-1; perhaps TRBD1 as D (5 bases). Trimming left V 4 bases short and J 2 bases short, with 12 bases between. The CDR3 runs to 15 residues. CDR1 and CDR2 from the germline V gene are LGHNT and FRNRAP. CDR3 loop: CASGSGGAAYNEQFF. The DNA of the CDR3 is TGTGCTAGTGGTTCGGGTGGGGCAGCCTACAATGAGCAGTTCTTC.

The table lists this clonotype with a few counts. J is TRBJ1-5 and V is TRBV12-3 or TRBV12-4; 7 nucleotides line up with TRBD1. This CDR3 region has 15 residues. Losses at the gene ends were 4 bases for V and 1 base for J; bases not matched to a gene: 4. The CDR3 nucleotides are TGTGCCAGCAGTTCTCAGGGGGGGAGCAATCAGCCCCAGCATTTT. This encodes CASSSQGGSNQPQHF.

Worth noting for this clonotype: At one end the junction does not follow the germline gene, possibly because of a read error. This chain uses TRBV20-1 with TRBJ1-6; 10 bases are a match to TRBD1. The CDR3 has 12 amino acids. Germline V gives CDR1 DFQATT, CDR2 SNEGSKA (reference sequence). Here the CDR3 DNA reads TGTGGGAGGGGGGACAGGGGCTCACCCCTCCACTTT. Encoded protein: CGRGDRGSPLHF.

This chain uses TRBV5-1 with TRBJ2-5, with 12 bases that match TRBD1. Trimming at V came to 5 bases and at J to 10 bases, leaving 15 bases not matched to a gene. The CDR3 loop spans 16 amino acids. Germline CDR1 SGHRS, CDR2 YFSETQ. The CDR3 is CASSKPGQGAARDQYF. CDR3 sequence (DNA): TGCGCCAGCAGTAAACCGGGACAGGGGGCTGCCCGGGACCAGTACTTC.

The CDR3 DNA is TGTGCCAGCAGCTCAGGGTTTTATGGCTACACCTTC. It encodes CASSSGFYGYTF. The chain couples TRBV12-3 or TRBV12-4 to TRBJ1-2, with D possibly TRBD1 on 5 matching bases. Trimming stripped 6 bases from V and 5 bases from J, with 10 bases between. This CDR3 region has 12 residues.